This passage covers 10 T cell receptor beta chains from one sample sequenced in a study of blood T cells in healthy people across ages. Primed by a sample-barcoded 5' primer and a J-beta primer mix, a second PCR proceeded for about 6 to 11 cycles. TCRdb reprocessed the 5' RACE reads via MiXCR and lists one record per CDR3 protein. The sample contains 1.8 million or so distinct CDR3 sequences, roughly 43% of which appear only once. The material sequenced was blood. These receptors were obtained from a human donor in good health.

In this sample, this clonotype turned up many times. This chain links TRBV20-1 with TRBJ1-5; 7 nucleotides match TRBD1. The CDR3 sequence is 13 residues long. Germline-derived CDR1 and CDR2 are DFQATT and SNEGSKA (reference sequence). V lost 3 bases to trimming and J lost 2 bases; unmatched junction nucleotides: 1. CDR3 residues: CSASGTGNQPQHF. The CDR3, as DNA: TGCAGTGCTAGCGGGACAGGCAATCAGCCCCAGCATTTT.

This rearrangement joins TRBV20-1 to TRBJ1-2; 9 positions match TRBD1. Germline CDR1 is DFQATT and CDR2 is SNEGSKA (reference sequence). The J segment lost 4 bases and the V segment lost 0 bases, leaving 6 bases of the junction unmatched. This CDR3 spans 15 amino acids. CDR3 amino acids: CSARDQQGAGYGYTF. The CDR3 DNA reads TGCAGTGCTAGAGATCAACAGGGGGCCGGCTATGGCTACACCTTC.

This clonotype has only a few counts. V usage is TRBV28 and J usage is TRBJ2-7; D is ambiguous. The CDR3 length is 15 residues. The germline gives CDR1 MDHEN, CDR2 SYDVKM. Trimming shortened V by 2 bases and J by 3 bases, and 14 bases separated the two germline ends. The CDR3 is CASSLASTEDYEQYF. In DNA form, the CDR3 reads TGTGCCAGCAGTTTAGCCTCAACAGAAGACTACGAGCAGTACTTC.

This clonotype has a count of ten or more. V is TRBV9 and J is TRBJ2-1; 9 bases map to TRBD2. This CDR3 spans 15 amino acids. With 0 bases clipped from V and 3 bases from J, the junction kept 1 base outside the gene matches. Germline V gene sequence: CDR1 SGDLS, CDR2 YYNGEE. CDR3 bases: TGTGCCAGCAGCGTAGAAGCGGGGGGCTACAATGAGCAGTTCTTC. It translates to CASSVEAGGYNEQFF.

This clonotype showed up just once. The chain uses TRBV12-3 or TRBV12-4 and TRBJ2-7, with 11 bases that match TRBD2. Gene TRBJ2-5 matches the end of the DNA better, so the J call may be wrong. The CDR3 contains 16 residues. CDR3 in amino acids: CASSLSGGGIGETQYF. Here the CDR3 DNA reads TGTGCCAGCAGCCTTAGCGGGGGGGGCATCGGGGAGACCCAGTACTTC.

The chain combines TRBV27 with TRBJ1-4, with 7 bases lining up with TRBD1. The CDR3 sequence is 17 residues long. V lost 5 bases and J lost 3; bases outside the gene matches: 12. Looked up from germline, CDR1 is MNHEY and CDR2 is SMNVEV (reference sequence). The CDR3 loop is CASSKAGGVLANEKLFF. The CDR3 DNA follows: TGTGCCAGCAGTAAGGCAGGGGGTGTATTGGCTAATGAAAAACTGTTTTTT.

As regards this clonotype: An end of the junction differs from the germline gene, which may be a read error. DNA for the CDR3: TGTGCCAGCAGTGATCGGGCTCTAGCCAAAAACATTCGGTACTTC. Its protein product is CASSDRALAKNIRYF. The V call is TRBV6-1, the J call TRBJ2-4, with D perhaps TRBD2 (5 bases). Germline lookup yields CDR1 MNHNS and CDR2 SASEGT. The CDR3 is 15 amino acids.

This chain connects TRBV5-5 to TRBJ2-1, with 9 nucleotides matching TRBD2. CDR3 length: 15 residues. V lost 2 bases to trimming and J lost 5 bases; unmatched junction nucleotides: 5. The germline CDR1 and CDR2 sequences are SGHKS and YYEKEE (reference sequence). In nucleotides, the CDR3 is TGTGCCAGCAGCTTCCTAGCGGGGCGCGACAATGAGCAGTTCTTC. Translated: CASSFLAGRDNEQFF.

This clonotype has just a few counts. Sequence at one end of the junction differs from germline and may be a read error. CDR3 in amino acids: CTSSATGGDYNEQFF. CDR3 in DNA: TGCACCAGCAGCGCCACGGGGGGCGACTACAATGAGCAGTTCTTC. J is TRBJ2-1 and V is TRBV5-1; a possible D gene is TRBD2 (7 bases). The CDR3 extends over 15 amino acids. CDR1 is SGHRS, CDR2 YFSETQ, per germline.

This chain joins TRBV5-1 and TRBJ2-7; possibly TRBD1 or TRBD2 for D (5 bases each). The CDR3 sequence is 13 residues long. Between the trimmed V and J ends, which lost 0 bases and 6 bases, there was a span of 10 bases. Germline V lookup: CDR1 SGHRS, CDR2 YFSETQ. The CDR3 here is CASSLDSGGEQYF. In DNA, the CDR3 is TGCGCCAGCAGCTTGGATTCTGGGGGCGAGCAGTACTTC.